The entry below describes one T cell receptor (beta chain). It has no known antigen specificity. No base quality information exists; no much larger clone differs at one position. These data are taken from a study of blood T cell repertoires in COVID-19 (dated by TCRdb to 2020 to 2021). With regard to the full study: Recovered participants in ImmuneRACE Cohort 3 were defined as having two consecutive negative NP/OP PCR tests, clearance from a healthcare professional, or resolution of symptoms. The collaborator samples originated in the United States, Italy and Spain and spanned the acute and convalescent phases of COVID-19. The prospective study material was composed of cDNA or gDNA derived from T cells, B-cell-depleted T cells, or PBMCs. Deeply sampled blood TCRbeta repertoires from subjects exposed to, actively infected with, or recovered from COVID-19 were included in the dataset. The repertoires were released in a freely available public database intended as a resource for research on the immune response to SARS-CoV-2. Samples came from the ongoing ImmuneRACE study (first 160 participants) plus 1,254 subjects from 6 global collaborators. Sample metadata almost always included a de-identified subject ID, COVID-19 status, age in years and sex. Where available, HLA class I and class II types were obtained from metadata supplied by the sample provider rather than from assay-based typing. Study-wide conclusions, independent of this receptor: How much clinical and demographic metadata was included differed by source and by participant, and the metadata was provided uncurated.

Enrolling through a virtual design, the prospective study's participants ranged in age from roughly 18 to 90 years and lived across roughly 23 United States geographic areas. In the prospective study, cohorts were assigned on the basis of participant-reported clinical history obtained from a screening survey and a study questionnaire. In the prospective study, whole blood, serum and a nasopharyngeal or oropharyngeal swab were collected from each participant by mobile phlebotomists. Over an approximately 2-month period, participants in the prospective study had the option of providing additional blood draws and questionnaires. Blood samples from the prospective study were shipped frozen or at room temperature prior to DNA extraction. From cysteine to phenylalanine, the CDR3 is 15 amino acids long. CDR3 DNA is the only sequence kept; it has 45 bases, read in frame from the first base. The junction shows trimming of 3 bases on V and 5 bases on J, and the gene matches do not reach 6 bases of it. Reading the germline V gene (reference sequence) gives CDR1 SGHNT and CDR2 YYREEE.

The immunoSEQ Assay, a bias-controlled multiplex PCR, was used to amplify TCRbeta CDR3 regions from genomic DNA. In the source study's methods: The number of nucleated cells in each sample was estimated from the amplification of reference gene primers within the assay. To quantify the absolute abundance of each unique TCRbeta CDR3 rearrangement, sequence reads were collapsed and filtered. For each sample, productive Simpson clonality was calculated by taking the square root of Simpson's diversity index across productive rearrangements. This is the immuneACCESS table as TCRdb keeps it, with only in-frame sequences that have V and J called. A part of the clones is gone; compared with another copy, unresolved V genes explain less than half, and the rest is unexplained. The V and J calls and clone size are taken from that table; D and trimming were inferred from the DNA. A total of under 200,000 clones appear in this sample, 70% to 90% of them only once. The top ten hold 20% to 25% of the sample.

The specimen was PBMCs or T cells enriched from blood (not recorded which). The receptor was derived from a middle-aged woman in a cohort exposed to, infected with or recovered from COVID-19 (not recorded which). In this chain, TRBV5-4 is recombined with TRBJ2-1, with 9 bases in between that match TRBD2. For the CDR3, the sequence is CASSYPSGENNEQFF. The DNA is as follows: TGTGCCAGCAGCTACCCTAGCGGGGAGAACAATGAGCAGTTCTTC.